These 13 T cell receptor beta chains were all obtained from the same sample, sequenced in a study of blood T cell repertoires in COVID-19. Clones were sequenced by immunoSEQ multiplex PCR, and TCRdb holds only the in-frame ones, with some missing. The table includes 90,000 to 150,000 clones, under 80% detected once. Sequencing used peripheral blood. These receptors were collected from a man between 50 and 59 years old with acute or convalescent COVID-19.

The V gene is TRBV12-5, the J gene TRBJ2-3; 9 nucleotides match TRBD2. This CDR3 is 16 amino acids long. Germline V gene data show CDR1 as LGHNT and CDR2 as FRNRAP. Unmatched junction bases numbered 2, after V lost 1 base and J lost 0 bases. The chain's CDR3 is CASGLGLAGSTDTQYF. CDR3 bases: TGTGCTAGTGGTTTGGGTCTAGCGGGAAGCACAGATACGCAGTATTTT. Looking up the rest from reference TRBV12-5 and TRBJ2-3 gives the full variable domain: DARVTQTPRHKVTEMGQEVTMRCQPILGHNTVFWYRQTMMQGLELLAYFRNRAPLDDSGMPKDRFSAEMPDATLATLKIQPSEPRDSAVYFCASGLGLAGSTDTQYFGPGTRLTVL.

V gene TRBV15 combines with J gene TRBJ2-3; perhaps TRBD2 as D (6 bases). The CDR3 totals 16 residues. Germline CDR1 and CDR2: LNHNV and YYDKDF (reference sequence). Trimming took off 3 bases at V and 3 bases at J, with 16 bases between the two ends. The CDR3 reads CATSRRERAGTDTQYF. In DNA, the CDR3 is TGTGCCACCAGCAGGCGCGAGCGGGCAGGGACAGATACGCAGTATTTT.

DNA for the CDR3: TGCGCCAGCAGTGACGAATCGCAGGGTCGAGGCTACACCTTC. Translated, it gives CASSDESQGRGYTF. The rearrangement uses TRBV10-1 and TRBJ1-2, with D maybe TRBD1 (5 bases). Germline V gene sequence: CDR1 WNHNN, CDR2 SYGVQD (reference sequence). This CDR3 contains 14 residues. The V end was cut by 3 bases, the J end by 8 bases, with 16 bases between.

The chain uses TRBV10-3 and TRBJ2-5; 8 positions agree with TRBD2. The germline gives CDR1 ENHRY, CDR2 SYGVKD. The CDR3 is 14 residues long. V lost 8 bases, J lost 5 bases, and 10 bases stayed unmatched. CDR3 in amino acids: CAIRSGSGDETQYF. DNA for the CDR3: TGTGCCATCCGGTCTGGTAGCGGGGATGAGACCCAGTACTTC.

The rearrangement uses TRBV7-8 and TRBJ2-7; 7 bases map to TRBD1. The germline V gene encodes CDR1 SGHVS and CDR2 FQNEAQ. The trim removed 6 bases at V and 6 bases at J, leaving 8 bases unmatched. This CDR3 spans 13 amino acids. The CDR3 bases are TGTGCCAGCAGTCTAGACAGGGATCGCGAGCAGTACTTC. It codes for CASSLDRDREQYF.

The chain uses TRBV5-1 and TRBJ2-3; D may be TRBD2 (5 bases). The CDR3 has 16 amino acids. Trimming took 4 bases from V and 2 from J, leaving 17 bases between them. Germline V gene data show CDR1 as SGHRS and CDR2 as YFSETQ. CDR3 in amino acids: CASSMTPSHSTDTQYF. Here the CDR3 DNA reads TGCGCCAGCAGCATGACACCTAGCCATTCCACAGATACGCAGTATTTT.

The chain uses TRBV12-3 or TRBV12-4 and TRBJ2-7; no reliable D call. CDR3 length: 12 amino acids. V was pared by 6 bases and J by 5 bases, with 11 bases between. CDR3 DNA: TGTGCCAGCAGCCAGGTTTTGCACGAGCAGTACTTC. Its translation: CASSQVLHEQYF.

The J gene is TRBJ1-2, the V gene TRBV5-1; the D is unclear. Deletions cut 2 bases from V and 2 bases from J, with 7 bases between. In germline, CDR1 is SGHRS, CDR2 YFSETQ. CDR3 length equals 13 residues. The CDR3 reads CASSLAGNYGYTF. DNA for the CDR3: TGCGCCAGCAGCTTAGCGGGAAACTATGGCTACACCTTC.

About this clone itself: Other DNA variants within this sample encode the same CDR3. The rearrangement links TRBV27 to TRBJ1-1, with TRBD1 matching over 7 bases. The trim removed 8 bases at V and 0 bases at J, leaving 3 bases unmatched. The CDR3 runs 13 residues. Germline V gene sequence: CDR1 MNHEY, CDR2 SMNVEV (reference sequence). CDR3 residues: CASSDRMNTEAFF. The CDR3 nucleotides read TGTGCCAGCTCGGACAGGATGAACACTGAAGCTTTCTTT.

DNA of the CDR3: TGTGCCAGTAGTGGACAGAATAATGAAAAACTGTTTTTT. This sequence encodes CASSGQNNEKLFF. The chain is built from TRBV28 and TRBJ1-4; a possible D gene is TRBD1 (6 bases). The germline V gene encodes CDR1 MDHEN and CDR2 SYDVKM. The CDR3 totals 13 residues. The V end lost 9 bases, the J end lost 4 bases, and 12 bases lay between the germline ends.

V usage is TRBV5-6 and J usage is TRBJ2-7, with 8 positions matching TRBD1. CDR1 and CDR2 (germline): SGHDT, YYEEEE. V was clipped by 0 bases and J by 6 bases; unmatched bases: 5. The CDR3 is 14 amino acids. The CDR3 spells CASSLGETGGEQYF. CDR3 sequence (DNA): TGTGCCAGCAGCTTGGGGGAAACAGGGGGCGAGCAGTACTTC.

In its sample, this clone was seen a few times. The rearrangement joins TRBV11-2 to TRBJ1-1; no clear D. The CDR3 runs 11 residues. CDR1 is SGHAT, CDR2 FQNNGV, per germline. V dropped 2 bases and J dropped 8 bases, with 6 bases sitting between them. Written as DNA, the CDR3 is TGTGCCAGCAGCTTATCGGGGGAAGCTTTCTTT. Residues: CASSLSGEAFF.

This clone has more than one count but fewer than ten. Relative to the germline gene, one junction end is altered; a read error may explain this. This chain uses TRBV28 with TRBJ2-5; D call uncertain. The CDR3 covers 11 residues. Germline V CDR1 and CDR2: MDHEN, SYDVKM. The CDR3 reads CASSLLENQYF. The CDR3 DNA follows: TGTGCCAGCAGTTTGCTAGAGAACCAGTACTTC.